Following are 15 T cell receptor beta chains from one sample sequenced in a study of metastatic and nonmetastatic thyroid tumors. None of the patients had undergone any treatment ahead of thyroid surgery. With MiXCR, TCRdb reprocessed the PCR reads. The sample comprises about 18,000 clones, about 34% of which are singletons, and 10% rests with the top ten. Specimen: tumor tissue. These receptors were collected from a male donor with papillary thyroid cancer or a benign thyroid nodule (not recorded which). Some clones in this sample may be carry-over from other donors' samples.

This clone was detected ten times or more. Since a much larger clone is just one base distant, this may be a read error. The same CDR3 also results from other DNA sequences found in this sample. For the CDR3, the DNA is TGCGCCAGCAGCTCCGGGGGCTCTGGGGCCAACGTCCTGACTTTC. This gives the protein CASSSGGSGANVLTF. The chain uses TRBV7-2 and TRBJ2-6; D perhaps matches TRBD2 (6 bases). This CDR3 comprises 15 residues. Germline V gives CDR1 SGHTA, CDR2 FQGNSA.

Within the sample, this clone is medium-sized. V is TRBV27 and J is TRBJ1-2; 7 bases map to TRBD1. The germline CDR1 and CDR2 sequences are MNHEY and SMNVEV (reference sequence). V lost 2 bases, J lost 8 bases, and 5 bases stayed unmatched. This CDR3 contains 13 residues. CDR3 DNA: TGTGCCAGCAGTTTACCGACAGGGAGAGGCTACACCTTC. Its translation: CASSLPTGRGYTF.

Comment on this clone: The same CDR3 can be traced to other DNA sequences in this sample. The rearrangement joins TRBV7-2 to TRBJ2-7; possibly TRBD1 or TRBD2 for D (5 bases each). CDR1 and CDR2 (germline): SGHTA, FQGNSA. V was clipped by 5 bases and J by 7 bases, with 21 bases between them. This CDR3 comprises 15 residues. CDR3 residues: CASSPRSGTAGEQYF. CDR3 in DNA: TGTGCCAGCAGCCCCCGATCGGGGACGGCCGGAGAGCAGTACTTC.

This clone is medium-sized (0.01 to 0.1%) within its sample. The chain combines TRBV7-8 with TRBJ1-4, with TRBD1 as a possible D gene (6 bases). The germline V and J ends were trimmed by 2 bases and 0 bases, with 16 bases remaining between them. CDR1 is SGHVS and CDR2 is FQNEAQ in the germline V gene. The CDR3 runs to 18 residues. CDR3 in amino acids: CASSLRDNPLATNEKLFF. The CDR3 DNA reads as TGTGCCAGCAGCTTACGGGACAATCCCCTTGCAACTAATGAAAAACTGTTTTTT.

By share, this clone counts as medium-sized. The chain combines TRBV5-6 with TRBJ2-7, with 9 bases lining up with TRBD1. Germline V gives CDR1 SGHDT, CDR2 YYEEEE. The CDR3 extends over 14 amino acids. With V trimmed by 4 bases and J by 5 bases, 7 bases remained unmatched. The CDR3 loop is CASSQTGGENEQYF. CDR3 nucleotides: TGTGCCAGCAGCCAAACAGGGGGCGAAAACGAGCAGTACTTC.

The rearrangement joins TRBV28 to TRBJ1-2, with D possibly being TRBD1 (5 bases). Deletions cut 7 bases from V and 8 bases from J, with 26 bases between. Germline V gene lookup returns CDR1 MDHEN and CDR2 SYDVKM. The CDR3 covers 16 residues. This CDR3 is CASTSGNPSDGRGYTF. Here the CDR3 DNA reads TGTGCCAGCACTTCAGGGAACCCGTCCGATGGCCGAGGCTACACCTTC.

In this sample, this clone turned up many times. Within the sample, other DNA sequences also encode this same CDR3. This chain links TRBV20-1 with TRBJ2-7, with 7 positions matching TRBD1. The V and J ends lost 1 base and 4 bases, in that order; junction bases with no gene match: 10. Germline values: CDR1 DFQATT, CDR2 SNEGSKA (reference sequence). The CDR3 has 15 residues. This CDR3 is CSARAWDRDSYEQYF. The CDR3 DNA reads as TGCAGTGCTAGAGCGTGGGACAGAGACTCGTACGAGCAGTACTTC.

About this clone itself: One end of the junction varies from germline; a read error may be responsible. The chain employs TRBV25-1 and TRBJ2-7; D is perhaps TRBD2 (6 bases). Germline CDR1 and CDR2: MGHDK and SYGVNS. There are 14 residues in the CDR3. The CDR3 is CSSRVCGDAYEQYF. The DNA for the CDR3 is TGTTCCAGCAGGGTGTGCGGGGACGCCTATGAGCAGTACTTC.

This clone showed up many times. This sequence joins TRBV7-6 and TRBJ1-1; 8 nucleotides align to TRBD1. This CDR3 is 16 amino acids long. From germline, CDR1 is SGHVS and CDR2 FNYEAQ. The trim removed 5 bases at V and 5 bases at J, leaving 13 bases unmatched. The CDR3 loop reads CASSTITPQGATEAFF. The CDR3 nucleotides read TGTGCCAGCAGCACGATCACCCCTCAGGGGGCGACTGAAGCTTTCTTT.

For this clone: Distinct nucleotide sequences in the sample also encode this CDR3. The chain links TRBV10-3 to TRBJ1-2; D gene unclear. CDR3 length: 13 residues. The V and J ends lost 10 bases and 5 bases respectively, with 17 bases between them. The germline V gene encodes CDR1 ENHRY and CDR2 SYGVKD. The CDR3 loop is CATAGGSPYGYTF. CDR3 nucleotide sequence: TGTGCCACGGCAGGCGGTTCCCCTTATGGCTACACCTTC.

V and J are TRBV12-3 or TRBV12-4 and TRBJ1-1; TRBD1 aligns across 10 bases. CDR3 size: 14 residues. V was pared by 6 bases and J by 7 bases, with 8 bases of the junction left unmatched. CDR3 in amino acids: CASRGTGEWGEAFF. The CDR3 DNA reads TGTGCCAGCAGAGGGACAGGGGAATGGGGTGAAGCTTTCTTT.

Ten or more counts support this clone. The genes are TRBV18 and TRBJ1-2; D remains ambiguous. The CDR3 is made up of 15 amino acids. Trimming removed 0 bases at V and 2 bases at J, with 10 bases between. CDR1 is KGHSH, CDR2 LQKENI, per germline. Here the CDR3 reads CASSPPEASNYGYTF. The CDR3 coding sequence is TGTGCCAGCTCACCACCGGAAGCCAGCAACTATGGCTACACCTTC. Using reference TRBV18 and TRBJ1-2 for the parts outside the CDR3, the full variable domain is NAGVMQNPRHLVRRRGQEARLRCSPMKGHSHVYWYRQLPEEGLKFMVYLQKENIIDESGMPKERFSAEFPKEGPSILRIQQVVRGDSAAYFCASSPPEASNYGYTFGSGTRLTVV.

Many counts were recorded for this clone. A much larger clone differs by one base, so this may be a read error. The identical CDR3 is also encoded by other nucleotide sequences in the sample. The rearrangement joins TRBV20-1 to TRBJ1-2; D is undetermined. The CDR3 contains 14 residues. The ends were cut back, 5 bases at V and 7 bases at J, with 20 bases in the middle. Germline V gives CDR1 DFQATT, CDR2 SNEGSKA (reference sequence). In DNA form, the CDR3 reads TGCAGTGCTGGCCGACCGTGGCTTGAGGGTGGCTACACCTTC. Translated: CSAGRPWLEGGYTF.

Ten or more counts support this clone. The sample carries other DNA sequences with the same CDR3. The CDR3 DNA is TGCAGTGCTAGAGTGGCTAGCGCGGGCAATGAGCAGTTCTTC. Its protein is CSARVASAGNEQFF. V and J are TRBV20-1 and TRBJ2-1; TRBD2 is a possible D gene (6 bases). V was trimmed by 1 base and J by 6 bases, leaving 13 bases between them. CDR1 is DFQATT, CDR2 SNEGSKA, per germline (reference sequence). The CDR3 extends over 14 amino acids.

This clone was recorded at least ten times. V gene TRBV7-3 combines with J gene TRBJ2-1, with D hard to call. This CDR3 has 13 residues. Trimming removed 4 bases from V and 8 bases from J, with 12 bases in between. CDR1 and CDR2 (germline): SGHTA, FQGTGA. DNA of the CDR3: TGTGCCAGCAGCTCCCCTCCGGGCGATGAGCAGTTCTTC. Amino acid sequence: CASSSPPGDEQFF.